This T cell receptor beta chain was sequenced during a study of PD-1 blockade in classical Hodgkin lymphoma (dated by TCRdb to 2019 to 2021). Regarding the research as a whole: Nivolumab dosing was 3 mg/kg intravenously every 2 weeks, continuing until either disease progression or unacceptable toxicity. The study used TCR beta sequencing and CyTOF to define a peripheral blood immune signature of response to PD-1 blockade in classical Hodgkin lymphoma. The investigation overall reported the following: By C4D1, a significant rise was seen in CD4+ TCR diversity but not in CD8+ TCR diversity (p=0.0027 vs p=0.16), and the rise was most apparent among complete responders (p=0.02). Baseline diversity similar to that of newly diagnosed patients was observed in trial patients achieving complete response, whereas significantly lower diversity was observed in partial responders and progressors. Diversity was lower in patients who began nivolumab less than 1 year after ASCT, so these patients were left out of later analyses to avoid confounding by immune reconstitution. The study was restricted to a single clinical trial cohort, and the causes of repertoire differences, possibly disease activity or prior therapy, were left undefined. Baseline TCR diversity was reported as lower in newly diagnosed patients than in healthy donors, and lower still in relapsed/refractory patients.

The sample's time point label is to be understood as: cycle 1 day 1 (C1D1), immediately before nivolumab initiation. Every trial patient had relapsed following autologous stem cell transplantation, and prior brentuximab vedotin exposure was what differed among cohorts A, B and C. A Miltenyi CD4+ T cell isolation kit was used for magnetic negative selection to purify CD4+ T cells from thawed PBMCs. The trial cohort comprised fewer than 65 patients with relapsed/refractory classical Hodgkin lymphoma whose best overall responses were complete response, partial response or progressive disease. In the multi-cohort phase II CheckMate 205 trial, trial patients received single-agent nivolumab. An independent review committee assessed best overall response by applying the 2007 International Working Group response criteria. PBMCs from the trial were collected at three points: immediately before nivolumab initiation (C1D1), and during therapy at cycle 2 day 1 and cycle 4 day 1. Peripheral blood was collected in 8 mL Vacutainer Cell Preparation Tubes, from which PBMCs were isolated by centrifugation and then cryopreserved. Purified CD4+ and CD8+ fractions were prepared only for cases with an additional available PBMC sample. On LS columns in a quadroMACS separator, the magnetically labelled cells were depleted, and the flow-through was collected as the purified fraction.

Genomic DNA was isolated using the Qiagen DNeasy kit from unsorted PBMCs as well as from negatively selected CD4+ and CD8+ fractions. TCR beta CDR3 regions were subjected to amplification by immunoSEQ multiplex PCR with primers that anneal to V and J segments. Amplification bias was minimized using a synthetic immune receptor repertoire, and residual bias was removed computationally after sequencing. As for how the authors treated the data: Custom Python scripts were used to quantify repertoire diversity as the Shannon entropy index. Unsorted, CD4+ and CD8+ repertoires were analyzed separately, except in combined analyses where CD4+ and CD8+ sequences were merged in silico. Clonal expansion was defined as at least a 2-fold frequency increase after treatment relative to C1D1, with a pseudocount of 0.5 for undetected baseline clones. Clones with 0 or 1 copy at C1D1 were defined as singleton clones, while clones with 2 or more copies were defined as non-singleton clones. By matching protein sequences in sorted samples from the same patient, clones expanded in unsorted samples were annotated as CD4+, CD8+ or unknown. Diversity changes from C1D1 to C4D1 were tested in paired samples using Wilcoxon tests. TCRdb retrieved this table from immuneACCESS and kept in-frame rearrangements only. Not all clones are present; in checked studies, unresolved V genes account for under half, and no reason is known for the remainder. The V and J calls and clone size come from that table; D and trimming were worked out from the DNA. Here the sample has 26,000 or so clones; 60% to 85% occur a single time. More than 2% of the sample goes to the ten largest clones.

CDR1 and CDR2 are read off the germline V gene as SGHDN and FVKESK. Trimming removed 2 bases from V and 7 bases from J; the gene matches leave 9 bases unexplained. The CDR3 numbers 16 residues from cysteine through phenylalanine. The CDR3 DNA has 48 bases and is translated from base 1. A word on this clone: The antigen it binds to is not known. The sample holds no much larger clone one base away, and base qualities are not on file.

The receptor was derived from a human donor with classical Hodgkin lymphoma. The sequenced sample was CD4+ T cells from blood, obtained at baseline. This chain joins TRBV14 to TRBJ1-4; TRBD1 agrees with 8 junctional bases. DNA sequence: TGTGCCAGCAGCCAACAAATCGGACAGGGCGGTGAAAAACTGTTTTTT. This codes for CASSQQIGQGGEKLFF.